The 19 T cell receptor beta chains below were found in one sample sequenced in a study of beta chain features in type 1 diabetes. The authors reverse transcribed all of the isolated RNA, so sequencing captured expressed TCRB transcripts. Produced via immunoSEQ multiplex PCR; TCRdb's table is partial and in-frame only. The profile shows approximately 280,000 clones, over 14% of them singletons. These receptors are not linked to any known antigen. Whole-study findings and limits: Shorter TCRB CDR3s, moderately but significantly so, marked every one of the four CD4+ subsets in Type 1 diabetes patients.

Sequences were obtained from naive CD4+ T cells from blood. The source of these receptors is a man aged 18 to 35 with type 1 diabetes.

The rearrangement uses TRBV7-9 and TRBJ2-3, with 8 nucleotides matching TRBD1. Germline trimming cut 5 bases from V and 5 bases from J; bases unmatched to any gene: 6. CDR1 SEHNR and CDR2 FQNEAQ come from the germline V gene (reference sequence). The CDR3 totals 14 residues. CDR3 sequence: CASSLGQGGDTQYF. In DNA form, the CDR3 reads TGTGCCAGCAGCCTCGGACAGGGAGGAGATACGCAGTATTTT.

With regard to this clone: One end of the junction is discordant with germline, which a read error may explain. J is TRBJ2-7 and V is TRBV18; D is possibly TRBD2 (6 bases). The length of the CDR3 is 15 residues. The V gene's germline CDR1 is KGHSH and CDR2 LQKENI. The CDR3 coding sequence is TGTGCCAGCTCGCCACCTGGGCGGGGAACCTACGAGCAGTACTTC. It translates to CASSPPGRGTYEQYF.

This chain links TRBV6-1 with TRBJ1-1, with 7 positions matching TRBD1. Germline V gene sequence: CDR1 MNHNS, CDR2 SASEGT. The CDR3 is 14 residues long. V lost 6 bases to trimming and J lost 10 bases; unmatched junction nucleotides: 14. CDR3: CASRYPRRDRGAFF. For the CDR3, the DNA is TGTGCCAGCAGGTACCCCCGTCGGGACAGAGGAGCTTTCTTT.

This clone occurred a few times. J is TRBJ2-5 and V is TRBV10-3, with D maybe TRBD1 (6 bases). Germline assignment: CDR1 ENHRY and CDR2 SYGVKD. The CDR3 runs to 14 residues. V lost 9 bases and J lost 3, with 17 bases in between. The CDR3 DNA follows: TGTGCCATTGGACAGTCCCACTTGAAAGAGACCCAGTACTTC. Its protein product is CAIGQSHLKETQYF.

The chain is built from TRBV5-5 and TRBJ2-5; TRBD2 matches at 9 bases. Losses at the gene ends were 5 bases for V and 2 bases for J; bases not matched to a gene: 7. In germline, CDR1 is SGHKS, CDR2 YYEKEE (reference sequence). The CDR3 covers 15 residues. CDR3 in amino acids: CASSWREGTQETQYF. CDR3 nucleotides: TGTGCCAGCAGTTGGCGGGAGGGAACTCAAGAGACCCAGTACTTC.

This clone has a handful of counts. V and J are TRBV6-5 and TRBJ2-5; 8 nucleotides agree with TRBD2. Germline V CDR1 and CDR2: MNHEY, SVGAGI. The CDR3 totals 15 residues. V shed 4 bases, J shed 1 base, and the junction held 5 bases outside the gene matches. The CDR3 sequence is CASSSPLAAQETQYF. In DNA form, the CDR3 reads TGTGCCAGCAGTTCCCCACTAGCGGCCCAAGAGACCCAGTACTTC.

V gene TRBV6-8 combines with J gene TRBJ2-1, with a tentative D call TRBD1 (5 bases). The germline V gene encodes CDR1 MNHGY and CDR2 SAAAGT. Trimming took off 3 bases at V and 2 bases at J, with 14 bases between the two ends. The CDR3 sequence is 16 residues long. The CDR3 region is CASSYRGSPPYNEQFF. DNA of the CDR3: TGTGCCAGCAGTTATAGGGGTAGTCCACCCTACAATGAGCAGTTCTTC.

This clone was counted between two and nine times. The rearrangement joins TRBV18 to TRBJ2-1; TRBD2 matches at 8 bases. CDR3 length: 12 amino acids. The V gene's germline CDR1 is KGHSH and CDR2 LQKENI. J gave up 7 bases and V 8 bases, and 4 bases lay outside the gene matches. In nucleotides, the CDR3 is TGTGCCAGCCTCTCGGGGGGGAATGAGCAGTTCTTC. This translates into CASLSGGNEQFF.

The chain employs TRBV5-1 and TRBJ2-1, with TRBD2 identical over 8 bases. CDR1 SGHRS and CDR2 YFSETQ come from the germline V gene. The CDR3 runs to 18 residues. V lost 5 bases and J lost 0; bases outside the gene matches: 13. The DNA for the CDR3 is TGCGCCAGCAGAGGGCTGGCGGGGGGACTCAGCTCCTACAATGAGCAGTTCTTC. Translated, it gives CASRGLAGGLSSYNEQFF.

The chain recombines TRBV9 with TRBJ1-3; 8 bases are shared with TRBD1. From germline, CDR1 is SGDLS and CDR2 YYNGEE. This CDR3 contains 15 residues. V was clipped by 0 bases and J by 4 bases; unmatched bases: 3. The CDR3 DNA sequence: TGTGCCAGCAGCGTAGGGACAGGGTCGGGAAACACCATATATTTT. Residues: CASSVGTGSGNTIYF.

J is TRBJ2-5 and V is TRBV5-1; no definite D call. Trimming removed 0 bases at V and 2 bases at J, with 8 bases between. Germline CDR1 and CDR2: SGHRS and YFSETQ. The CDR3 is made up of 14 amino acids. The CDR3 sequence: CASSLGQIQETQYF. CDR3 in DNA: TGCGCCAGCAGCTTGGGACAAATTCAAGAGACCCAGTACTTC.

This clone was observed a handful of times. The chain employs TRBV29-1 and TRBJ2-5; 10 bases fit TRBD2. The germline V gene encodes CDR1 SQVTM and CDR2 ANQGSEA. The CDR3 covers 15 residues. With 5 bases clipped from V and 5 bases from J, the junction kept 11 bases outside the gene matches. CDR3 sequence (DNA): TGCAGCGTTCTCCTAGCGGGGGTGAGAGCGGAGACCCAGTACTTC. It specifies CSVLLAGVRAETQYF.

This clone was seen a few times. This rearrangement joins TRBV5-1 to TRBJ2-5; D is uncertain. Trimming pared 4 bases from V and 5 bases from J, leaving 12 bases between. This CDR3 region has 13 residues. Germline V gives CDR1 SGHRS, CDR2 YFSETQ. The CDR3 is CASSGWLGETQYF. The DNA of the CDR3 is TGCGCCAGCAGCGGGTGGTTGGGCGAGACCCAGTACTTC.

This clone was found a few times. The chain joins TRBV4-1 to TRBJ2-1; 7 bases map to TRBD2. This CDR3 has 15 residues. The V and J ends lost 1 base and 7 bases, in that order; junction bases with no gene match: 7. CDR1 is MGHRA and CDR2 is YSYEKL in the germline V gene. In DNA form, the CDR3 reads TGCGCCAGCAGCCAAGTAGGCGGGAGCTCTAATGAGCAGTTCTTC. This encodes CASSQVGGSSNEQFF.

The chain joins TRBV15 to TRBJ2-1; 16 bases match TRBD2. The CDR3 runs 21 residues. V lost 3 bases and J lost 3; bases outside the gene matches: 14. Germline-derived CDR1 and CDR2 are LNHNV and YYDKDF (reference sequence). CDR3 in DNA: TGTGCCACCAGCAGGGGAATGGGACTAGCGGGAGGGACCATCCACTACAATGAGCAGTTCTTC. This encodes CATSRGMGLAGGTIHYNEQFF.

A note on this clone: Other DNA sequences within the sample encode an identical CDR3. V and J are TRBV5-1 and TRBJ2-5; TRBD1 aligns across 7 bases. The V gene end was trimmed by 4 bases and the J gene end by 1 base; junction bases not matched to a gene: 4. The CDR3 consists of 14 residues. Germline CDR1 and CDR2: SGHRS and YFSETQ. The CDR3 DNA follows: TGCGCCAGCAGCCCAGGACAGGTCCAAGAGACCCAGTACTTC. The encoded protein is CASSPGQVQETQYF.

This clone showed up just a few times. The CDR3 reads CASSFGLALYNEQFF. In DNA, the CDR3 is TGTGCCAGCAGCTTCGGACTAGCCCTCTACAATGAGCAGTTCTTC. The rearrangement uses TRBV11-2 and TRBJ2-1, with 8 nucleotides matching TRBD2. Losses at the gene ends were 3 bases for V and 3 bases for J; bases not matched to a gene: 4. Looked up from germline, CDR1 is SGHAT and CDR2 is FQNNGV. This CDR3 is 15 amino acids long.

This clone was counted between two and nine times. The chain couples TRBV7-7 to TRBJ2-3, with 10 nucleotides matching TRBD1. The CDR3 spans 15 residues. Trimming removed 5 bases from V and 1 base from J; junction bases left unmatched: 3. Per germline, CDR1 SSHAT and CDR2 FNYEAQ (reference sequence). The CDR3 region is CASSPGTGGTDTQYF. The CDR3 nucleotides read TGTGCCAGCAGCCCTGGGACAGGGGGCACAGATACGCAGTATTTT.

A few counts support this clone. The chain uses TRBV18 and TRBJ1-1; TRBD1 aligns across 9 bases. The junction had 8 bases not matched to a gene; V was cut back by 3 bases and J by 6 bases. Germline V gene lookup returns CDR1 KGHSH and CDR2 LQKENI. CDR3 size: 15 residues. In nucleotides, the CDR3 is TGTGCCAGCTCACCTCGGACAGGGGAATTGGCTGAAGCTTTCTTT. It translates to CASSPRTGELAEAFF.